This TCR beta chain was documented in a study of T cells in Graves' hyperthyroidism and ophthalmopathy. Study-wide results and caveats: Ophthalmopathy was identified by the model a median about 6.8 months ahead of onset. Blood also held most thyroid clonotypes expanded beyond 0.001.

Diagnoses were made from clinical symptoms, serum measures (thyroxine and TRAb), thyroid ultrasound and orbital computed tomography. From RNA transcripts, TCR beta CDR3 regions were amplified. First-round RT-PCR with HTBI primers amplified the TCR CDR3 region. One entry per CDR3 protein results from TCRdb running MiXCR on the multiplex PCR reads. The sample has about 690,000 distinct CDR3 sequences, roughly 17% seen once; the top ten hold about 16%. This clonotype showed up many times. Its antigen is still unknown. This receptor was identified in a man between 50 and 59 years old with Graves' hyperthyroidism. The sample taken for sequencing was blood.

The CDR3 region has the DNA TGCAGCGTCGGCGGTAACTATGGCTACACCTTC. This encodes CSVGGNYGYTF. The J gene is TRBJ1-2, the V gene TRBV29-1; D gene ambiguous. Looked up from germline, CDR1 is SQVTM and CDR2 is ANQGSEA. V dropped 6 bases and J dropped 1 base, with 6 bases sitting between them. This CDR3 region has 11 residues.